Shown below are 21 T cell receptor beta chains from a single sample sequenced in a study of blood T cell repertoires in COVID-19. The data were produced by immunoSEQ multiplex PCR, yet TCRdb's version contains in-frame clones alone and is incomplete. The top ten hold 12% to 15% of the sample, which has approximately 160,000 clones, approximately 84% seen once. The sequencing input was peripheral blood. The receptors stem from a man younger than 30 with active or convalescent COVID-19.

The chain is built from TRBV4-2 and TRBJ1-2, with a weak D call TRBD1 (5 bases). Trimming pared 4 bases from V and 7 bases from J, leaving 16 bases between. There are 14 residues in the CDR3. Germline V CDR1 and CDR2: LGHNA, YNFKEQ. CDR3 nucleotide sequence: TGTGCCAGCAGCCTCGGGGGGAGTGGGGTTGGCTACACCTTC. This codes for CASSLGGSGVGYTF.

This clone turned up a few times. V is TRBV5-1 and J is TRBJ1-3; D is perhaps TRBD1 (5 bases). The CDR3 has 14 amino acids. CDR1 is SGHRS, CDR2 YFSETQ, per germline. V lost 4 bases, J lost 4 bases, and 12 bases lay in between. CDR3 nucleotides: TGCGCCAGCAGCGCAGGACAAGCAGGAAACACCATATATTTT. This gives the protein CASSAGQAGNTIYF.

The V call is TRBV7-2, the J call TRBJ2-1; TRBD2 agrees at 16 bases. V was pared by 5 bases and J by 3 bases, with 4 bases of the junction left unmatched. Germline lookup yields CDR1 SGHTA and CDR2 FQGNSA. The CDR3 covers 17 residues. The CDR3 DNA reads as TGTGCCAGCAGCAAGGGACTAGCGGGAGGGGTCTACAATGAGCAGTTCTTC. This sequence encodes CASSKGLAGGVYNEQFF.

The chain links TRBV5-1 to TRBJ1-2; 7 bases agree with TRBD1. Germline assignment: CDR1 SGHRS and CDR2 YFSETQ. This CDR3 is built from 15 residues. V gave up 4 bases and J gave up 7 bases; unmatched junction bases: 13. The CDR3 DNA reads TGCGCCAGCAGCAACCAGACAGGGACGATCGGTGGCTACACCTTC. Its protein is CASSNQTGTIGGYTF.

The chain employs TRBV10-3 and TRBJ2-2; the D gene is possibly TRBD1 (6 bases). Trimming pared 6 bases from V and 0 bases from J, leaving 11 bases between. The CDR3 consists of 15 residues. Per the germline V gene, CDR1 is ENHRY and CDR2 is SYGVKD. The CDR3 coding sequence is TGTGCCATCAGCCGGACAGTACCGAACACCGGGGAGCTGTTTTTT. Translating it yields CAISRTVPNTGELFF.

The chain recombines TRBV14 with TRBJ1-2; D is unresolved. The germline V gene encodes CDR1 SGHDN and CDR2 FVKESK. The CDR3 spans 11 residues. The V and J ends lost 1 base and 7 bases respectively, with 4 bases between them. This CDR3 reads CASSQGAGYTF. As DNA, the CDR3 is TGTGCCAGCAGCCAAGGGGCTGGCTACACCTTC.

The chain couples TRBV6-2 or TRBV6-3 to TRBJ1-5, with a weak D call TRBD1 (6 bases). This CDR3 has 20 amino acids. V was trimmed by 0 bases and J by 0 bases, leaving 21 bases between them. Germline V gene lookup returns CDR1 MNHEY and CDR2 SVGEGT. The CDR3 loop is CASSYSQVTGSFFSNQPQHF. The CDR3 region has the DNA TGTGCCAGCAGTTACTCGCAGGTCACAGGGAGTTTTTTTAGCAATCAGCCCCAGCATTTT.

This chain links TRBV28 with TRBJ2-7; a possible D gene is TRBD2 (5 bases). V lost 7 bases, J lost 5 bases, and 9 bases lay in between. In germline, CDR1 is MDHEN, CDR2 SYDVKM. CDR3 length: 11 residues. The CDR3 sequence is CASNRGNEQYF. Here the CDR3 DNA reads TGTGCCAGCAACCGGGGTAACGAGCAGTACTTC.

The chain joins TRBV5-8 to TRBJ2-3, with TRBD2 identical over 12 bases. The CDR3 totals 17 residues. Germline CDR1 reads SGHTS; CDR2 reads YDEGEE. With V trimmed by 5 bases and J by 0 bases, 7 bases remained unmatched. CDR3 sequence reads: CASSRWTSGVSTDTQYF. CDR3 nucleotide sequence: TGTGCCAGCAGTCGATGGACTAGCGGGGTTAGCACAGATACGCAGTATTTT.

The CDR3 reads CATGATGLNMGTIYF. Written as DNA, the CDR3 is TGTGCCACCGGTGCGACAGGGCTAAATATGGGGACCATATATTTT. This rearrangement joins TRBV15 to TRBJ1-3, with 7 positions matching TRBD1. The germline V gene encodes CDR1 LNHNV and CDR2 YYDKDF (reference sequence). J was trimmed by 10 bases and V by 8 bases; bases with no gene match: 17. The CDR3 consists of 15 residues.

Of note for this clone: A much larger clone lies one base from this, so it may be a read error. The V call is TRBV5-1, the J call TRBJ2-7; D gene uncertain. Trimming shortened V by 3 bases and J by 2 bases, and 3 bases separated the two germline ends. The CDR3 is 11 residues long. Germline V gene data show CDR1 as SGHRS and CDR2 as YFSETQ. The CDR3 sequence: CASSSTYEQYF. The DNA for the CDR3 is TGCGCCAGCAGCTCCACCTACGAGCAGTACTTC.

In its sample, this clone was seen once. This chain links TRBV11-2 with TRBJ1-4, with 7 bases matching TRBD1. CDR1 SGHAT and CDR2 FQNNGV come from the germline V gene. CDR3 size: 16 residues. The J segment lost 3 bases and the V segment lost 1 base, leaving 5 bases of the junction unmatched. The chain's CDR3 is CASSLGATGPNEKLFF. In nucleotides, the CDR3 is TGTGCCAGCAGCTTAGGGGCGACAGGGCCTAATGAAAAACTGTTTTTT.

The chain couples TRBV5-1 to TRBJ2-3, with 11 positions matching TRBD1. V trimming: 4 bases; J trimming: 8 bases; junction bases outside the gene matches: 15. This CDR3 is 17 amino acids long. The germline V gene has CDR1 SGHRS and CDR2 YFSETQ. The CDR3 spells CASSPGPGQGAQGTQYF. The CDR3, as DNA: TGCGCCAGCAGCCCGGGACCAGGACAGGGGGCGCAGGGTACGCAGTATTTT.

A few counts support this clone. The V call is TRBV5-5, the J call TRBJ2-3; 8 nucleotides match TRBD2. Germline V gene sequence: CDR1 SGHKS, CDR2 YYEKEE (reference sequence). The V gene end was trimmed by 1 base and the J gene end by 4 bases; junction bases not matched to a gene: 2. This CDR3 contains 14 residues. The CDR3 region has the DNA TGTGCCAGCAGCTTGAGCGGGGGAGCAGATACGCAGTATTTT. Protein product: CASSLSGGADTQYF.

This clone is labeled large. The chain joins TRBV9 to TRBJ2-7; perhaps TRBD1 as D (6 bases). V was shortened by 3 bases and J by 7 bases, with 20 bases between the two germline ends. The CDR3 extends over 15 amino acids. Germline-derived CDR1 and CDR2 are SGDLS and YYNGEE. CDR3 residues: CASSAQTGPAEEQYF. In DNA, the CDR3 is TGTGCCAGCAGCGCTCAGACAGGCCCGGCGGAGGAGCAGTACTTC.

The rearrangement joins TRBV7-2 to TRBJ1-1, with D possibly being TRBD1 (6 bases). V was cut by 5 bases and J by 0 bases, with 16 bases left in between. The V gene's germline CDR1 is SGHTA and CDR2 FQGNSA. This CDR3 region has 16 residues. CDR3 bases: TGTGCCAGCAGCACGGGACACCCGTCACTGAACACTGAAGCTTTCTTT. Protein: CASSTGHPSLNTEAFF.

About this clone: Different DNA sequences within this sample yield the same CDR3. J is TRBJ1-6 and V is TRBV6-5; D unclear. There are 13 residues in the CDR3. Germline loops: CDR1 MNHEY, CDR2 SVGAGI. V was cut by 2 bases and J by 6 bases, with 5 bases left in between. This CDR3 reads CASSYGANSPLHF. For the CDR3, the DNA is TGTGCCAGCAGTTACGGAGCTAATTCACCCCTCCACTTT.

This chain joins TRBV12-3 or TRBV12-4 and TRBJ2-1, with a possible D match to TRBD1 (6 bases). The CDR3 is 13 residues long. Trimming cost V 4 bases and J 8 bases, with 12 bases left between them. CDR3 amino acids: CASSYQGKDEQFF. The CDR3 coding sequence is TGTGCCAGCAGTTACCAGGGGAAGGATGAGCAGTTCTTC.

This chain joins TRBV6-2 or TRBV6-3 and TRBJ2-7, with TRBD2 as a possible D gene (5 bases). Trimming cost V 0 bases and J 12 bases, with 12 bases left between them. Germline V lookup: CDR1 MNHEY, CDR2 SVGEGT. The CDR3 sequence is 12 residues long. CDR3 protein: CASSYSLEVTYF. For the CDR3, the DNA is TGTGCCAGCAGTTACTCACTGGAGGTTACGTACTTC.

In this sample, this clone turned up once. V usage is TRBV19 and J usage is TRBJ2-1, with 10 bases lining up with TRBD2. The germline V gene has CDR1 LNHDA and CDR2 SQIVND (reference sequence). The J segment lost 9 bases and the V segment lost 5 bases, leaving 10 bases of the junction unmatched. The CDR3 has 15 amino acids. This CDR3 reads CASSPPLAGVIEQFF. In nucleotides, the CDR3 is TGTGCCAGTAGTCCCCCCCTAGCGGGAGTGATTGAGCAGTTCTTC.

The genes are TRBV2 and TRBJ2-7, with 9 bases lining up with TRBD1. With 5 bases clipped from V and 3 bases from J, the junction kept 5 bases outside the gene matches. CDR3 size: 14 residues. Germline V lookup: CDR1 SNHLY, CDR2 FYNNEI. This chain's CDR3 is CASSTGTGYYEQYF. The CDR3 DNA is TGTGCCAGCAGTACCGGGACAGGGTACTACGAGCAGTACTTC.